This T cell receptor (beta chain) was observed in a study of immune evolution from preneoplasia to lung adenocarcinoma. This table comes from immunoSEQ multiplex PCR, and its TCRdb copy is limited to in-frame clones, with some not included. The table has 9,500 to 14,000 clones, 78% seen once. The CDR3 runs 15 residues. Germline CDR1 is MGHRA and CDR2 is YSYEKL. V lost 3 bases, J lost 7 bases, and 7 bases stayed unmatched. The specimen sequenced was FFPE minimally invasive lung adenocarcinoma tissue. This sequence originates from a person aged 60-79 years with lung adenocarcinoma. The genes are TRBV4-1 and TRBJ2-1; 9 nucleotides match TRBD2. CDR3 region: CASSHGRGGQNEQFF. CDR3 in DNA: TGCGCCAGCAGCCATGGGCGGGGGGGCCAGAATGAGCAGTTCTTC.